This T cell receptor (beta chain) comes out of a study of OX40 agonist ivuxolimab in advanced cancers. The table came from immunoSEQ multiplex PCR; TCRdb's copy has only in-frame clones and leaves some out. The sample includes 55,000 to 80,000 clones, approximately 80% of them seen just once. This clone was seen a handful of times. The germline V gene encodes CDR1 LGHNA and CDR2 YSLEER. The CDR3 is 17 residues long. Trimming removed 2 bases from V and 2 bases from J; junction bases left unmatched: 7. The sequence was obtained from an adult with an advanced solid tumor such as melanoma, head and neck, liver or kidney cancer. The rearrangement joins TRBV4-3 to TRBJ2-2; 8 bases align to TRBD2. The starting material was CD4+ or CD8+ T cells sorted from blood, obtained in a trial of the OX40 agonist ivuxolimab. The CDR3 bases are TGCGCCAGCAGCCAATTCACTAGCGGAGCTAACACCGGGGAGCTGTTTTTT. Encoded protein: CASSQFTSGANTGELFF.